This entry lists 28 T cell receptor beta chains sequenced from one sample in a study of identifying expanded T cells in peripheral blood. Generated by immunoSEQ multiplex PCR, the TCRdb table keeps only in-frame clones and is missing some. Among about 86,000 clones listed, roughly 86% were seen once. Specimen: blood. These receptors were collected from a person aged 18 to 75 in good health.

This chain uses TRBV6-1 with TRBJ1-1; D is uncertain. Germline V gene sequence: CDR1 MNHNS, CDR2 SASEGT. CDR3 length: 14 residues. V was pared by 7 bases and J by 4 bases, with 16 bases between. The CDR3 DNA reads TGTGCCAGCAAGACGGGGAATGGAGTCACTGAAGCTTTCTTT. Its translation: CASKTGNGVTEAFF.

The chain is built from TRBV18 and TRBJ2-1, with TRBD1 as a possible D gene (6 bases). Between the trimmed V and J ends, which lost 4 bases and 4 bases, there was a span of 8 bases. The CDR3 extends over 13 amino acids. The germline V gene has CDR1 KGHSH and CDR2 LQKENI. CDR3 region: CASSLTGYNEQFF. CDR3 bases: TGTGCCAGCTCACTAACAGGGTACAATGAGCAGTTCTTC. The variable domain in full, with the rest retrieved from reference TRBV18 and TRBJ2-1, is NAGVMQNPRHLVRRRGQEARLRCSPMKGHSHVYWYRQLPEEGLKFMVYLQKENIIDESGMPKERFSAEFPKEGPSILRIQQVVRGDSAAYFCASSLTGYNEQFFGPGTRLTVL.

The table lists this clone with a few counts. The chain uses TRBV19 and TRBJ1-2, with a weak D call TRBD1 (5 bases). The germline V and J ends were trimmed by 3 bases and 3 bases, with 8 bases remaining between them. CDR1 is LNHDA, CDR2 SQIVND, per germline (reference sequence). This CDR3 has 13 residues. The CDR3 loop is CASSMRGDYGYTF. The CDR3 nucleotides read TGTGCCAGTAGTATGCGGGGGGACTATGGCTACACCTTC. Looking up the rest from reference TRBV19 and TRBJ1-2 gives the full variable domain: DGGITQSPKYLFRKEGQNVTLSCEQNLNHDAMYWYRQDPGQGLRLIYYSQIVNDFQKGDIAEGYSVSREKKESFPLTVTSAQKNPTAFYLCASSMRGDYGYTFGSGTRLTVV.

V gene TRBV4-2 combines with J gene TRBJ1-2, with 7 bases matching TRBD1. V lost 5 bases to trimming and J lost 6 bases; unmatched junction nucleotides: 12. From germline, CDR1 is LGHNA and CDR2 YNFKEQ. This CDR3 is built from 15 residues. As DNA, the CDR3 is TGTGCCAGCAGCAAGGGACAGCCAATGCTCCATGGCTACACCTTC. Its protein product is CASSKGQPMLHGYTF.

This clone was seen a single time. The gene calls are TRBV2 and TRBJ2-5; possibly TRBD1 for D (6 bases). CDR3 length: 14 residues. V lost 4 bases and J lost 5, with 14 bases in between. Germline CDR1 is SNHLY and CDR2 is FYNNEI. The CDR3 protein is CASSGNREGETQYF. The CDR3 nucleotides read TGTGCCAGCAGTGGGAACAGGGAAGGGGAGACCCAGTACTTC.

V is TRBV15 and J is TRBJ2-3; tentatively, D is TRBD1 or TRBD2 (5 bases each). Per germline, CDR1 LNHNV and CDR2 YYDKDF (reference sequence). The CDR3 consists of 16 residues. The germline V and J ends were trimmed by 0 bases and 4 bases, with 14 bases remaining between them. The CDR3 sequence: CATSRETVGVADTQYF. The CDR3 nucleotides read TGTGCCACCAGCAGAGAGACAGTCGGGGTGGCAGATACGCAGTATTTT.

V is TRBV2 and J is TRBJ2-3; 14 bases agree with TRBD2. The CDR3 has 17 residues. After removal of 6 bases from V and 2 bases from J, the junction contained 7 bases not matched to a gene. The germline CDR1 and CDR2 sequences are SNHLY and FYNNEI. The CDR3 sequence is CASRDPGLAGDTDTQYF. In DNA form, the CDR3 reads TGTGCCAGCAGGGACCCGGGACTAGCGGGGGACACAGATACGCAGTATTTT. Based on the CDR3 plus reference TRBV2 and TRBJ2-3, the full variable domain is EPEVTQTPSHQVTQMGQEVILRCVPISNHLYFYWYRQILGQKVEFLVSFYNNEISEKSEIFDDQFSVERPDGSNFTLKIRSTKLEDSAMYFCASRDPGLAGDTDTQYFGPGTRLTVL.

This chain links TRBV2 with TRBJ2-2; perhaps TRBD1 as D (6 bases). The germline V and J ends were trimmed by 5 bases and 0 bases, with 10 bases remaining between them. The V gene's germline CDR1 is SNHLY and CDR2 FYNNEI. CDR3 length equals 15 residues. The CDR3 here is CASSPRGPNTGELFF. The CDR3 region has the DNA TGTGCCAGCAGTCCCAGGGGACCGAACACCGGGGAGCTGTTTTTT. Based on the CDR3 plus reference TRBV2 and TRBJ2-2, the full variable domain is EPEVTQTPSHQVTQMGQEVILRCVPISNHLYFYWYRQILGQKVEFLVSFYNNEISEKSEIFDDQFSVERPDGSNFTLKIRSTKLEDSAMYFCASSPRGPNTGELFFGEGSRLTVL.

This chain connects TRBV5-4 to TRBJ2-7, with D possibly being TRBD1 (6 bases). Per the germline V gene, CDR1 is SGHNT and CDR2 is YYREEE (reference sequence). The CDR3 is made up of 14 amino acids. Trimming left V 4 bases short and J 3 bases short, with 14 bases between. The CDR3 bases are TGTGCCAGCAGCCAAGCGGACAGCCTCTACGAGCAGTACTTC. It yields the protein CASSQADSLYEQYF.

V usage is TRBV6-1 and J usage is TRBJ1-6; D not certain. Germline V gene data show CDR1 as MNHNS and CDR2 as SASEGT. This CDR3 has 13 residues. Trimming stripped 3 bases from V and 10 bases from J, with 10 bases between. The CDR3 is CASSEAGRSPLHF. The CDR3 DNA is TGTGCCAGCAGTGAGGCGGGGAGGTCACCCCTCCACTTT.

This clone showed up just once. The rearrangement links TRBV18 to TRBJ1-2; no definite D call. This CDR3 is 13 amino acids long. CDR1 is KGHSH, CDR2 LQKENI, per germline. V lost 3 bases to trimming and J lost 8 bases, with 13 bases between them. The CDR3 DNA is TGTGCCAGCTCACCGGACCGCCCCGGGGGCTACACCTTC. It translates to CASSPDRPGGYTF.

The chain combines TRBV12-5 with TRBJ2-3; D gene uncertain. The germline gives CDR1 LGHNT, CDR2 FRNRAP. Trimming pared 3 bases from V and 3 bases from J, leaving 4 bases between. CDR3 size: 12 residues. The CDR3 DNA reads as TGTGCTAGTGGTTTCTCAACAGATACGCAGTATTTT. It specifies CASGFSTDTQYF.

The chain employs TRBV18 and TRBJ2-2; 8 bases fit TRBD2. The CDR3 contains 13 residues. Germline V gene lookup returns CDR1 KGHSH and CDR2 LQKENI. After removal of 6 bases from V and 6 bases from J, the junction contained 3 bases not matched to a gene. DNA for the CDR3: TGTGCCAGCTCCACAGCGGGGGCCGGGGAGCTGTTTTTT. Encoded protein: CASSTAGAGELFF.

The chain uses TRBV4-2 and TRBJ2-3; tentatively, D is TRBD2 (7 bases). The CDR3 loop spans 15 amino acids. Trimming pared 0 bases from V and 5 bases from J, leaving 12 bases between. The germline V gene encodes CDR1 LGHNA and CDR2 YNFKEQ. The CDR3 here is CASSQDAGARDTQYF. CDR3 bases: TGTGCCAGCAGCCAAGATGCGGGGGCTAGAGATACGCAGTATTTT.

This clone has just a few counts. This chain connects TRBV5-4 to TRBJ2-7, with 7 bases lining up with TRBD2. V lost 0 bases and J lost 11; bases outside the gene matches: 8. CDR3 length: 13 residues. The germline gives CDR1 SGHNT, CDR2 YYREEE (reference sequence). CDR3 coding DNA: TGTGCCAGCAGCTTGGACCGACTAGCACGGGAGTACTTC. Translation: CASSLDRLAREYF.

The CDR3 is CASSLGVVDSPLHF. The CDR3 bases are TGTGCCAGCAGCTTGGGGGTGGTCGATTCACCCCTCCACTTT. This chain uses TRBV7-6 with TRBJ1-6, with D tentatively TRBD1 (5 bases). Trimming pared 3 bases from V and 8 bases from J, leaving 11 bases between. The CDR3 has 14 amino acids. CDR1 is SGHVS, CDR2 FNYEAQ, per germline.

The CDR3 is CASSRDNYGYTF. In nucleotides, the CDR3 is TGTGCCAGCAGCCGGGACAACTATGGCTACACCTTC. The genes are TRBV2 and TRBJ1-2, with a weak D call TRBD1 (5 bases). Germline values: CDR1 SNHLY, CDR2 FYNNEI. The length of the CDR3 is 12 residues. V was pared by 6 bases and J by 2 bases, with 7 bases between.

The chain employs TRBV18 and TRBJ1-2, with a tentative D call TRBD1 (5 bases). From germline, CDR1 is KGHSH and CDR2 LQKENI. The CDR3 loop spans 15 amino acids. The V end was cut by 6 bases, the J end by 2 bases, with 16 bases between. The CDR3, as DNA: TGTGCCAGCTCCCTAGAGGGGCCGTCCAACTATGGCTACACCTTC. This sequence encodes CASSLEGPSNYGYTF.

In this sample, this clone turned up once. This chain joins TRBV10-3 and TRBJ2-1; TRBD2 agrees at 8 bases. The CDR3 contains 16 residues. Trimming took 0 bases from V and 0 from J; bases not matched to a gene: 1. The germline CDR1 and CDR2 sequences are ENHRY and SYGVKD. CDR3 in DNA: TGTGCCATCAGTGAGTCTAGCGGGGTCTCCTACAATGAGCAGTTCTTC. It yields the protein CAISESSGVSYNEQFF.

The CDR3 loop is CASSPRQISPLHF. The CDR3 bases are TGCGCCAGCAGCCCCCGACAGATTTCACCCCTCCACTTT. The rearrangement uses TRBV4-1 and TRBJ1-6; D perhaps matches TRBD1 (5 bases). CDR1 and CDR2 from the germline V gene are MGHRA and YSYEKL. The CDR3 runs 13 residues. With 4 bases removed from V and 9 bases from J, the gap between germline ends came to 10 bases.

The chain uses TRBV11-3 and TRBJ1-1; TRBD1 aligns across 7 bases. Germline V gives CDR1 SGHNT, CDR2 YENEEA. CDR3 length: 15 amino acids. J gave up 7 bases and V 0 bases, and 8 bases lay outside the gene matches. Here the CDR3 reads CASSLEQGPPVEAFF. In DNA, the CDR3 is TGTGCCAGCAGCTTAGAACAGGGGCCACCCGTTGAAGCTTTCTTT. The full variable domain, with the rest looked up from reference TRBV11-3 and TRBJ1-1, is EAGVVQSPRYKIIEKKQPVAFWCNPISGHNTLYWYLQNLGQGPELLIRYENEEAVDDSQLPKDRFSAERLKGVDSTLKIQPAELGDSAVYLCASSLEQGPPVEAFFGQGTRLTVV.

The V gene is TRBV6-6, the J gene TRBJ2-7; a possible D gene is TRBD1 (5 bases). CDR3 size: 13 residues. Trimming left V 4 bases short and J 1 base short, with 8 bases between. Germline CDR1 is MNHNY and CDR2 is SVGAGI (reference sequence). For the CDR3, the DNA is TGTGCCAGCAGTTCACCAGGGTCCTACGAGCAGTACTTC. Amino acids: CASSSPGSYEQYF.

The rearrangement joins TRBV2 to TRBJ1-2, with TRBD1 as a possible D gene (6 bases). V lost 0 bases to trimming and J lost 2 bases, with 19 bases between them. This CDR3 contains 18 residues. Per the germline V gene, CDR1 is SNHLY and CDR2 is FYNNEI. CDR3 loop: CASSEAESGRTDNYGYTF. The DNA of the CDR3 is TGTGCCAGCAGTGAAGCGGAATCTGGGCGGACAGACAACTATGGCTACACCTTC.

The rearrangement uses TRBV30 and TRBJ1-1; tentative D call: TRBD1 (6 bases). The germline gives CDR1 GTSNPN, CDR2 SVGIG (reference sequence). There are 13 residues in the CDR3. Trimming took 0 bases from V and 3 from J, leaving 8 bases between them. The CDR3 DNA sequence: TGTGCCTGGAGTGTACACAGGGACACTGAAGCTTTCTTT. This gives the protein CAWSVHRDTEAFF.

This chain joins TRBV9 and TRBJ1-4, with D perhaps matching TRBD1 (5 bases). This CDR3 contains 15 residues. The germline V and J ends were trimmed by 0 bases and 10 bases, with 16 bases remaining between them. Germline V lookup: CDR1 SGDLS, CDR2 YYNGEE. The CDR3: CASSVEGRQGGKLFF. The CDR3 nucleotides are TGTGCCAGCAGCGTAGAGGGTCGCCAGGGAGGAAAACTGTTTTTT.

The chain employs TRBV5-1 and TRBJ2-2; the D is unclear. This CDR3 contains 17 residues. Trimming took 1 base from V and 4 from J, leaving 17 bases between them. The germline V gene encodes CDR1 SGHRS and CDR2 YFSETQ. In nucleotides, the CDR3 is TGCGCCAGCAGCTTGAATTTCGTGGACCTAATCACCGGGGAGCTGTTTTTT. Amino acid sequence: CASSLNFVDLITGELFF. Looking up the rest from reference TRBV5-1 and TRBJ2-2 gives the full variable domain: KAGVTQTPRYLIKTRGQQVTLSCSPISGHRSVSWYQQTPGQGLQFLFEYFSETQRNKGNFPGRFSGRQFSNSRSEMNVSTLELGDSALYLCASSLNFVDLITGELFFGEGSRLTVL.

The rearrangement joins TRBV29-1 to TRBJ1-5; 9 bases map to TRBD1. V lost 7 bases to trimming and J lost 2 bases; unmatched junction nucleotides: 15. Germline CDR1 reads SQVTM; CDR2 reads ANQGSEA. The CDR3 extends over 17 amino acids. This CDR3 reads CSALFRDRVRGNQPQHF. The CDR3 coding sequence is TGCAGCGCCCTTTTCCGGGACAGGGTCAGGGGCAATCAGCCCCAGCATTTT.

This chain connects TRBV5-1 to TRBJ2-7; TRBD2 might be the D (6 bases). V gave up 4 bases and J gave up 0 bases, with 8 bases separating them. CDR3 length: 13 residues. The V gene's germline CDR1 is SGHRS and CDR2 YFSETQ. Here the CDR3 DNA reads TGCGCCAGCAGCCCCGGGAGCTCCTACGAGCAGTACTTC. It specifies CASSPGSSYEQYF.